The sequence of this T cell receptor beta chain was determined in a study of blood T cell repertoires in COVID-19. Study at large: Whether acute or convalescent, the COVID-19 samples came from the United States, Italy and Spain.

This CDR3 comprises 14 residues. V was pared by 8 bases and J by 0 bases, with 10 bases between. CDR1 and CDR2 from the germline V gene are LNHDA and SQIVND (reference sequence). TCRdb's table, derived via immunoSEQ multiplex PCR, lists solely in-frame clones and lacks some. The sample has approximately 85,000 clones, 90% seen once. The sample was peripheral blood. This sequence was found in an elderly woman with active or convalescent COVID-19. The chain joins TRBV19 to TRBJ1-4, with a tentative D call TRBD1 (5 bases). CDR3 residues: CASVGGATNEKLFF. The CDR3 nucleotides read TGTGCCAGTGTGGGGGGAGCAACTAATGAAAAACTGTTTTTT.